This T cell receptor beta chain derives from a study of T cell repertoires in cytomegalovirus infection. Turning to the study itself: Well-studied HLA-B-restricted CMV epitopes were used in the study alongside recently identified HLA-C-restricted ones. It can be stated that public TCR beta signatures indicated CMV infection as well as a matching HLA type. Study results and limitations: Based on cumulative public TCR beta family frequency, carriers of CMV plus the relevant HLA were identified. Ex vivo, HLA-C-restricted CMV-specific TCR beta clonotypes prevailed over the rest of the response.

Regarding this clonotype: Its antigen remains unknown.

MiXCR, run by TCRdb on the reads, gives a single entry per CDR3 protein. Of about 350,000 distinct CDR3 sequences in the sample, roughly 34% were seen once. The specimen was cultured PBMCs, collected from culture after CMV antigen stimulation. The source of this sequence is a human donor in good health (CMV status not recorded). Some clones in this sample may be carry-over from other donors' samples.

The CDR3 DNA sequence: TGTGCCATCAGTAACCCCGGGGACAACAGGGCAGGAGAGACCCAGTACTTC. This sequence encodes CAISNPGDNRAGETQYF. V and J are TRBV10-3 and TRBJ2-5; maybe TRBD1 (6 bases). The length of the CDR3 is 17 residues. CDR1 and CDR2 from the germline V gene are ENHRY and SYGVKD. Deletions cut 5 bases from V and 4 bases from J, with 23 bases between.